This T cell receptor (beta chain) was sequenced for a study of blood T cell repertoires in COVID-19. In the study overall: Acute and convalescent COVID-19 specimens originated in the United States, Italy and Spain.

Measured with immunoSEQ multiplex PCR; TCRdb has only the in-frame clones, and not every one. The sample shows roughly 150,000 clones, about four fifths of them seen only once. Germline V gene sequence: CDR1 MRHNA, CDR2 SNTAGT. The ends were cut back, 0 bases at V and 0 bases at J, with 9 bases in the middle. The CDR3 extends over 15 amino acids. The chain joins TRBV6-4 to TRBJ2-7; maybe TRBD1 (5 bases). This sequence was found in a man aged 70-80 years who had recovered from COVID-19. Sequencing was performed on peripheral blood. The chain's CDR3 is CASSDSGVNSYEQYF. For the CDR3, the DNA is TGTGCCAGCAGTGACTCAGGGGTGAACTCCTACGAGCAGTACTTC.